Reported below is one T cell receptor (beta chain). No cognate antigen has been identified for it. There are no base qualities to consult, and no much larger clone falls within one base. Relative to germline, V is missing 8 bases and J is missing 4 bases, with 8 bases of the junction outside any gene match. The germline V gene gives CDR1 as MNHEY and CDR2 as SVGAGI. The CDR3 holds 14 amino acids from the cysteine to the phenylalanine. Just the 42-base CDR3 DNA is kept, in frame starting at base 1. Every study subject tested positive for serum antibodies to T-antigen and had biopsy-confirmed Merkel cell carcinoma that was MCPyV-positive. Over five adjacent 10-micron frozen tumor sections were used for genomic DNA extraction without cell sorting or culture. Optimal cutting temperature compound was used to freeze tumor biopsy tissue measuring roughly 5 x 5 x 5 mm. The presence of abundant Merkel cell carcinoma and infiltrating cells in the frozen biopsy was confirmed on hematoxylin and eosin scout sections.

The record originates from a study of T cell repertoires in Merkel cell carcinoma (dated by TCRdb to the late 2010s). At the level of the whole study: Patients who had received intralesional immunotherapy or systemic immune checkpoint blockade prior to the biopsy were excluded. MCPyV-specific clonotypes were first defined by tetramer sorting, cloning and paired TCR sequencing of expanded tumor-infiltrating lymphocytes. To be included, a participant needed a diagnosis of MCPyV-positive Merkel cell carcinoma and tumor-infiltrating lymphocytes that had been successfully expanded in vitro.

TRB CDR3 sequencing and data processing of tumor genomic DNA were performed with the immunoSEQ assay. As stored in TCRdb, this immuneACCESS dataset retains in-frame rearrangements with V and J assigned. A fraction of the clones does not appear; measured against another copy, unresolved V genes explain less than half of the discrepancy, and the remainder lacks a known reason. A total of about 15,000 clones appear in this sample, around 74% of them only once. The top ten hold roughly 18% of the sample. The study at large found these results: No normal tissue biopsies were studied.

This sequence was found in an adult with Merkel cell carcinoma. The rearranged chain carries TRBV6-5 and TRBJ2-5; the central 9 bases match TRBD2. Sequenced sample: tumor tissue. The CDR3 region reads CASAGGGAGETQYF. The DNA reads TGTGCCAGCGCGGGCGGGGGGGCCGGAGAGACCCAGTACTTC.